The present T cell receptor beta chain was sequenced within a study of OX40 agonist ivuxolimab in advanced cancers. Study overall: Mean age approximately 55 years, range roughly 20 to 85; approximately 80% male. Study-wide findings and caveats: The CD4+ and CD8+ T cells in the blood had expanded clonally by week 6 at 0.1 to 3.0 mg/kg. The study found that CD8+ T cells averaged more expanded clones than CD4+. Certain nonresponders additionally had low normalized T-cell clonal expansion.

About this clone: What it binds is not known. The same CDR3 is also encoded by other DNA sequences in this sample.

Assay: immunoSEQ multiplex PCR; the TCRdb copy retains only in-frame clones and omits some. In the table there are roughly 57,000 clones, 84% of which are singletons. Between the trimmed V and J ends, which lost 2 bases and 0 bases, there was a span of 5 bases. The CDR3 contains 14 residues. Germline CDR1 is MNHNS and CDR2 is SASEGT. This receptor was obtained from an adult with an advanced solid tumor such as melanoma, head and neck, liver or kidney cancer. The chain has TRBV6-1 and TRBJ1-5; D is unresolved. Material: CD4+ or CD8+ T cells sorted from blood, obtained in a trial of the OX40 agonist ivuxolimab. The CDR3 reads CASSELGSNQPQHF. The CDR3 DNA is TGTGCCAGCAGTGAATTGGGTAGCAATCAGCCCCAGCATTTT.